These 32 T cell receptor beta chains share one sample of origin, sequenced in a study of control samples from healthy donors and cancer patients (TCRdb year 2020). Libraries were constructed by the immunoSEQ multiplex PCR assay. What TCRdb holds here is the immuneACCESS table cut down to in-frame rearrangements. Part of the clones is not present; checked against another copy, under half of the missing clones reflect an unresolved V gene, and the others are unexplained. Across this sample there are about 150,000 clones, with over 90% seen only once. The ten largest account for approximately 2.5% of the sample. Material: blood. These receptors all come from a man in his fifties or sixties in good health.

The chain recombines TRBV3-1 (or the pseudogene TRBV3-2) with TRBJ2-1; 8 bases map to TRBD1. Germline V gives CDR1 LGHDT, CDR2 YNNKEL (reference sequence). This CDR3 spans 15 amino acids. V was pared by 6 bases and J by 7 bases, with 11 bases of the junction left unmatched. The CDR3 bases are TGTGCCAGCAGGCACAGACAGGGGTATGGGAATGAGCAGTTCTTC. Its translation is CASRHRQGYGNEQFF.

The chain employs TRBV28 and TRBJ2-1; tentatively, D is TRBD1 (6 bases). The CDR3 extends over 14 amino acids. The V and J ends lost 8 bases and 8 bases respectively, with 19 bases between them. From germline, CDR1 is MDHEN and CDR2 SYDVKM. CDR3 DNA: TGTGCCAGCCCATATAGGGGGTTTCCCGATGAGCAGTTCTTC. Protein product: CASPYRGFPDEQFF.

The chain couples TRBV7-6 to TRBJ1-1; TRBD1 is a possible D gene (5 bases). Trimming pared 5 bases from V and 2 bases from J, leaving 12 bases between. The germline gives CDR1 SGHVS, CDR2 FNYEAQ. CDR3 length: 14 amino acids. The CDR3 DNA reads TGTGCCAGCAGCAGTAACCGGGACAACACTGAAGCTTTCTTT. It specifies CASSSNRDNTEAFF.

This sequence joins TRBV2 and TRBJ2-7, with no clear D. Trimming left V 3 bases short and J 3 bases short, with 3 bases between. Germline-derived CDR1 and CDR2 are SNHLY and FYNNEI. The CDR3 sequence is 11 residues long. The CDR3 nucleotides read TGTGCCAGCAGTGATCGCTACGAGCAGTACTTC. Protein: CASSDRYEQYF. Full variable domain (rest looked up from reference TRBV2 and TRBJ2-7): EPEVTQTPSHQVTQMGQEVILRCVPISNHLYFYWYRQILGQKVEFLVSFYNNEISEKSEIFDDQFSVERPDGSNFTLKIRSTKLEDSAMYFCASSDRYEQYFGPGTRLTVT.

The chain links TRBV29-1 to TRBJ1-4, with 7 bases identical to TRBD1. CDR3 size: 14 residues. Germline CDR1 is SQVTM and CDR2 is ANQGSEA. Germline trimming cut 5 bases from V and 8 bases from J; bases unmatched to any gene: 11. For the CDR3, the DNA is TGCAGCGTTCTCCGTGGGACAGTGACCGAAAAACTGTTTTTT. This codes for CSVLRGTVTEKLFF.

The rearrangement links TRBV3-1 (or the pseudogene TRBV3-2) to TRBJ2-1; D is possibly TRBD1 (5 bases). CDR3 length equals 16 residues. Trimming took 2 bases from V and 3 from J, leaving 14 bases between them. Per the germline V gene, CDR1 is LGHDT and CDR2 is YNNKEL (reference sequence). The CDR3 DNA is TGTGCCAGCAGCCAAATTGGGGCCTTGCACTACAATGAGCAGTTCTTC. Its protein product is CASSQIGALHYNEQFF.

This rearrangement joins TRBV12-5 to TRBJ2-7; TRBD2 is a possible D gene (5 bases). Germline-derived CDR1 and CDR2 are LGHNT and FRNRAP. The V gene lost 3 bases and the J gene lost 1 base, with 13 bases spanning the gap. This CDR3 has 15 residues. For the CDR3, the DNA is TGTGCTAGTGGTTTTAAGAGGGCCTTTTCCTACGAGCAGTACTTC. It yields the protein CASGFKRAFSYEQYF.

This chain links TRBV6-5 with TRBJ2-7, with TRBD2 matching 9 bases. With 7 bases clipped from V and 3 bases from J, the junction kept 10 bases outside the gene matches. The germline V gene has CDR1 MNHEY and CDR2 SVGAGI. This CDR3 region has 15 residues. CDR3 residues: CASKARPSGNYEQYF. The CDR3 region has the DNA TGTGCCAGCAAGGCCCGGCCTAGCGGGAACTACGAGCAGTACTTC.

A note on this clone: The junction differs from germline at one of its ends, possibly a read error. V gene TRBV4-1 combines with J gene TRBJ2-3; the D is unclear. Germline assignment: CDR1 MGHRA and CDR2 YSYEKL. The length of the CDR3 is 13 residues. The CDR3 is CASGQTVTDTQYF. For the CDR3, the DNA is TGCGCCAGCGGCCAAACAGTCACAGATACGCAGTATTTT.

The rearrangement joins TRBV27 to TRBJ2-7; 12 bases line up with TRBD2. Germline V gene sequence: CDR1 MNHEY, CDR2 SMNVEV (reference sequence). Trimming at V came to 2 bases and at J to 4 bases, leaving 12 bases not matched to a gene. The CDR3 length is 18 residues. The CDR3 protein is CASSLANPGLAGRYEQYF. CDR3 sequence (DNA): TGTGCCAGCAGTTTAGCTAATCCCGGACTAGCGGGGAGGTACGAGCAGTACTTC.

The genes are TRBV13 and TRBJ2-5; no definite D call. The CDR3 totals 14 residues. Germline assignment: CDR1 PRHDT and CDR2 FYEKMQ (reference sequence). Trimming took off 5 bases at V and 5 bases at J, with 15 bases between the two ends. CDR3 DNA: TGTGCCAGCAGCCGGCAGGTTGCCTCGGAGACCCAGTACTTC. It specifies CASSRQVASETQYF.

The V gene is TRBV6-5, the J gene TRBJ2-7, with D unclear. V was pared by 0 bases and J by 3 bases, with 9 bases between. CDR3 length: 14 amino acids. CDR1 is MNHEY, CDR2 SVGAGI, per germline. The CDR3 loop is CASSYSISHYEQYF. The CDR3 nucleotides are TGTGCCAGCAGTTACTCGATATCGCACTACGAGCAGTACTTC.

The CDR3 protein is CSVGIDRESEQYF. The CDR3 region has the DNA TGCAGCGTTGGAATCGACAGGGAAAGCGAGCAGTACTTC. The chain is built from TRBV29-1 and TRBJ2-7; 7 bases are shared with TRBD1. The CDR3 consists of 13 residues. Germline V gene data show CDR1 as SQVTM and CDR2 as ANQGSEA. With 4 bases clipped from V and 6 bases from J, the junction kept 9 bases outside the gene matches.

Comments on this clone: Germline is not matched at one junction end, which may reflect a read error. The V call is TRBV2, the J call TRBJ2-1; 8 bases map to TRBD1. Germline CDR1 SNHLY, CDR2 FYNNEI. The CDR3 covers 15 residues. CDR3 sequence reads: CASSVQGASYNEQFF. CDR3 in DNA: TGTGCAAGCAGTGTCCAGGGGGCTAGCTACAATGAGCAGTTCTTC.

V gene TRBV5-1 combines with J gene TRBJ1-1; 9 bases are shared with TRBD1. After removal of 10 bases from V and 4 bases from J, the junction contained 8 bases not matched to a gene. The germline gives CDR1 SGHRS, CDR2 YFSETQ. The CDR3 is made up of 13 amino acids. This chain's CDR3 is CASGGQGRTEAFF. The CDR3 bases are TGCGCCTCGGGGGGACAGGGCCGCACTGAAGCTTTCTTT.

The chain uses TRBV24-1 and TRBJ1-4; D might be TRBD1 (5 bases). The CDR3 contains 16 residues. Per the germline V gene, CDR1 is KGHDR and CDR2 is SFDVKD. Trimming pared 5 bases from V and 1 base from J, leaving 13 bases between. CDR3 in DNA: TGTGCCACCAGTGTTGGAGGAGGGGAAACTAATGAAAAACTGTTTTTT. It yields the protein CATSVGGGETNEKLFF.

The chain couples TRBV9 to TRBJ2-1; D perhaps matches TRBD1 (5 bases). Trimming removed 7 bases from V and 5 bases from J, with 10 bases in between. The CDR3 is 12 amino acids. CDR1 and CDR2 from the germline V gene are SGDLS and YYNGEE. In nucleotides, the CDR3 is TGTGCCAGCGCATGGGGCCACAATGAGCAGTTCTTC. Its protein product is CASAWGHNEQFF.

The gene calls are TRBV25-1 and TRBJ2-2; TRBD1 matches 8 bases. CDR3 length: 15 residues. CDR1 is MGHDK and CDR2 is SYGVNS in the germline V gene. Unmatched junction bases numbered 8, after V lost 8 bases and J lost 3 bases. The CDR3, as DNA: TGTGCCAGCCTTGGACAGGGTAGGGACACCGGGGAGCTGTTTTTT. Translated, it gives CASLGQGRDTGELFF.

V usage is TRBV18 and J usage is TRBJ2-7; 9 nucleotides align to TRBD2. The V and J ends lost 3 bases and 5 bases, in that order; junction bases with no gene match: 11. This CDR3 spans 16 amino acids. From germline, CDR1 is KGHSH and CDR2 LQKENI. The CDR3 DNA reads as TGTGCCAGCTCACCCCAAGGGTTGGCGGGAGGGAACGAGCAGTACTTC. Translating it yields CASSPQGLAGGNEQYF.

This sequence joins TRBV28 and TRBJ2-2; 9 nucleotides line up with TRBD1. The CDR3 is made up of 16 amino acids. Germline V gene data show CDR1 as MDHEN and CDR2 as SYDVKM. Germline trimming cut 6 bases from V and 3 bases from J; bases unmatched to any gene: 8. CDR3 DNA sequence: TGTGCCAGCAGGGGGGGACAGGGATCGTACACCGGGGAGCTGTTTTTT. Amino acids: CASRGGQGSYTGELFF.

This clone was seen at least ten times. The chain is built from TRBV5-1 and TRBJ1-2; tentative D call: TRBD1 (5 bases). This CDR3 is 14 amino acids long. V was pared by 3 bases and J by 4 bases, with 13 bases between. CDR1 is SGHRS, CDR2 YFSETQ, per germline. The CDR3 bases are TGCGCCAGCAGCTCAGGGTTCAGTGGCTATGGCTACACCTTC. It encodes CASSSGFSGYGYTF.

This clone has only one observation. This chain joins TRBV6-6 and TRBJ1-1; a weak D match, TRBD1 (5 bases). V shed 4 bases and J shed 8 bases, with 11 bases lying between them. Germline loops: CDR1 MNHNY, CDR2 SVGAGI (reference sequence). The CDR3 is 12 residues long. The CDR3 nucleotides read TGTGCCAGCAGTTTAACAGGAACCGAAGCTTTCTTT. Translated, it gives CASSLTGTEAFF.

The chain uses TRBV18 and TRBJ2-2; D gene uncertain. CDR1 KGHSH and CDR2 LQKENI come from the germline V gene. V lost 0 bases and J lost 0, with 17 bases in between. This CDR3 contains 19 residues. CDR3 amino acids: CASSPPIDSPETNTGELFF. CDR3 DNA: TGTGCCAGCTCACCACCGATCGATAGTCCCGAAACGAACACCGGGGAGCTGTTTTTT.

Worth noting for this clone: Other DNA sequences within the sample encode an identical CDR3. CDR3 sequence: CASSLGGGPYEQYF. The CDR3 DNA reads TGTGCCAGCAGCTTAGGCGGGGGTCCCTACGAGCAGTACTTC. V gene TRBV7-2 combines with J gene TRBJ2-7; 7 bases match TRBD2. Germline assignment: CDR1 SGHTA and CDR2 FQGNSA. The CDR3 totals 14 residues. Losses at the gene ends were 1 base for V and 2 bases for J; bases not matched to a gene: 2.

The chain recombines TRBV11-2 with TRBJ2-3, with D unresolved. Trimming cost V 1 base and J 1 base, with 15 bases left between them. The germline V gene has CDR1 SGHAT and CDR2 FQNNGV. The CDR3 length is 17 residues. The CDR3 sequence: CASSLARMGWGTDTQYF. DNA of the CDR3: TGTGCCAGCAGCTTAGCCCGAATGGGGTGGGGCACAGATACGCAGTATTTT.

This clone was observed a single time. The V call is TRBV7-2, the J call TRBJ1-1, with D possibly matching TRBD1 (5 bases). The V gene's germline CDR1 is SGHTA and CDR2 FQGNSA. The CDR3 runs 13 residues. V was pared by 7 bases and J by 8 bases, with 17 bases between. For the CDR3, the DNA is TGTGCCAGCACCCAAGGGCAGGGACGAGAAGCTTTCTTT. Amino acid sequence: CASTQGQGREAFF.

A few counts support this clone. Here the CDR3 reads CASSEPVTGYGYTF. CDR3 coding DNA: TGTGCCAGCAGTGAACCTGTGACGGGCTATGGCTACACCTTC. The V call is TRBV25-1, the J call TRBJ1-2; D not certain. With 2 bases removed from V and 4 bases from J, the gap between germline ends came to 11 bases. The CDR3 is 14 residues long. Germline-derived CDR1 and CDR2 are MGHDK and SYGVNS.

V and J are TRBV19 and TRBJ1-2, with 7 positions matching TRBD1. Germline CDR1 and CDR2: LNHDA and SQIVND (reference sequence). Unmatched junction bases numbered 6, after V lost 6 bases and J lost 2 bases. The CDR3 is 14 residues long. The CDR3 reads CASRVQGRNYGYTF. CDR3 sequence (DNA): TGTGCCAGTAGGGTACAGGGGAGGAACTATGGCTACACCTTC.

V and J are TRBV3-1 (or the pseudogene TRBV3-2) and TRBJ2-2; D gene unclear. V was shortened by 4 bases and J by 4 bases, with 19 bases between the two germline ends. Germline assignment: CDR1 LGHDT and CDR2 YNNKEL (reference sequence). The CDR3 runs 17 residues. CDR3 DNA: TGTGCCAGCAGCCGAGAACTCGTACGTTCAGTCACCGGGGAGCTGTTTTTT. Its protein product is CASSRELVRSVTGELFF.

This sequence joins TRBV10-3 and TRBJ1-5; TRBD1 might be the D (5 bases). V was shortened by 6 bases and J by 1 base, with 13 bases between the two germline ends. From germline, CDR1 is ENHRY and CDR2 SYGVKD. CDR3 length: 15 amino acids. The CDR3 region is CAIREGLESNQPQHF. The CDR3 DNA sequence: TGTGCCATCAGGGAGGGGCTCGAAAGCAATCAGCCCCAGCATTTT.

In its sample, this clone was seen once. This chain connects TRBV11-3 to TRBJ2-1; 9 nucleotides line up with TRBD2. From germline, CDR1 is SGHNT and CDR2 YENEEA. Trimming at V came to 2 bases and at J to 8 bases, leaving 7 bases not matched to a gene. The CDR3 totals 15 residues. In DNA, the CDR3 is TGTGCCAGCAGCTTACGCGGGAGGGCCTTCGATGAGCAGTTCTTC. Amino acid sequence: CASSLRGRAFDEQFF.

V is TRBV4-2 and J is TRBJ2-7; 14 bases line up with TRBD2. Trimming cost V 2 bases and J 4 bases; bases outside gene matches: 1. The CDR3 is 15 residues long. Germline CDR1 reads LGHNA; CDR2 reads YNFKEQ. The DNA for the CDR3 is TGTGCCAGCAGCCAACGACTAGCGGGAGGGTACGAGCAGTACTTC. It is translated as CASSQRLAGGYEQYF.